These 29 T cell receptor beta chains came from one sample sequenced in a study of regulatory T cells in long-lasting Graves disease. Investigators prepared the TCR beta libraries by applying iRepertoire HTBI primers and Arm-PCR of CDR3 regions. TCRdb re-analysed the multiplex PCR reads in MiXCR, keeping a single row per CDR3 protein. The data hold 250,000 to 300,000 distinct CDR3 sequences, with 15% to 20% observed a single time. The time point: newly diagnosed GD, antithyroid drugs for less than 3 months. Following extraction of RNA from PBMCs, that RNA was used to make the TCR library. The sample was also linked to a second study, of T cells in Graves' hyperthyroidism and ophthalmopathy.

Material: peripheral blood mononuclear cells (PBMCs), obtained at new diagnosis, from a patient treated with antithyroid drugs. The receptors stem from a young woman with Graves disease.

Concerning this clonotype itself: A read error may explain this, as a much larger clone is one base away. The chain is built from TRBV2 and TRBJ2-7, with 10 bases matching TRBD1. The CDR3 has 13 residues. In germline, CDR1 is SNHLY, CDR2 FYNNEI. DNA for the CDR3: TGTGCCAGCATGGGACAGGGGTTGTACGAGCGGTACTTC. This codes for CASMGQGLYERYF.

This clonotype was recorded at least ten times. DNA for the CDR3: TGCAGTGCCGCCGGGACCAACTACGAGCAGTACTTC. Residues: CSAAGTNYEQYF. The chain links TRBV20-1 to TRBJ2-7; D may match TRBD1 or TRBD2 (5 bases each). In germline, CDR1 is DFQATT, CDR2 SNEGSKA (reference sequence). The V end lost 6 bases, the J end lost 3 bases, and 12 bases lay between the germline ends. CDR3 length equals 12 residues.

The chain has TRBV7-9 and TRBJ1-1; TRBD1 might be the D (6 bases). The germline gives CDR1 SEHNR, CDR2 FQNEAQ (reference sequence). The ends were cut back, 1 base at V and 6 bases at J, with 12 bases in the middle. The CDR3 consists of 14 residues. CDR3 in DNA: TGTGCCAGCAGCTTAGGGGGGCGAGTGTCTGAAGCTTTCTTT. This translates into CASSLGGRVSEAFF.

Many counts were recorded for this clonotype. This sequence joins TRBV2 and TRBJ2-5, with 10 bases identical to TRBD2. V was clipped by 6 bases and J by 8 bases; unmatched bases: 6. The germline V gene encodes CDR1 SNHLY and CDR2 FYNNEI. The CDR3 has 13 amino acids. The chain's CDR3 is CASSVAGGDTQYF. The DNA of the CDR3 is TGTGCCAGCAGCGTAGCGGGGGGAGACACCCAGTACTTC.

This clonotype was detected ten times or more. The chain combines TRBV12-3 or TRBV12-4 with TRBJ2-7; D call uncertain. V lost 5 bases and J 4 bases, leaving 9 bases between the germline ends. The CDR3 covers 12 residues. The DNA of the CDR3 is TGTGCCAGCAGTGCGAGTTGGTACGAGCAGTACTTC. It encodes CASSASWYEQYF.

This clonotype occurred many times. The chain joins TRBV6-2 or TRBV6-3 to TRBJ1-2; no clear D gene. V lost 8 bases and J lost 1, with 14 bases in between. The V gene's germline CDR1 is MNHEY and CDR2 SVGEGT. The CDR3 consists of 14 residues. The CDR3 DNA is TGTGCCAGCTGGATAGGGCGGGATAACTATGGCTACACCTTC. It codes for CASWIGRDNYGYTF.

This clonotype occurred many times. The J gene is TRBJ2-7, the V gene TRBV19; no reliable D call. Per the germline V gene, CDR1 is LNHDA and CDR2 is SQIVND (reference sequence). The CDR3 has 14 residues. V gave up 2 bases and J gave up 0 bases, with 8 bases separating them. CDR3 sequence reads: CASSIIINSYEQYF. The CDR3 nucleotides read TGTGCCAGTAGTATAATCATCAACTCCTACGAGCAGTACTTC.

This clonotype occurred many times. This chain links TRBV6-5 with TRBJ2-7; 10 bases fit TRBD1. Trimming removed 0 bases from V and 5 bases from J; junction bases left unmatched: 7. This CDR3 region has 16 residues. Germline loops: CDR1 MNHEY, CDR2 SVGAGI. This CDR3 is CASSYSKWTGGHEQYF. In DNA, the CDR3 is TGTGCCAGCAGTTACTCCAAATGGACAGGGGGACACGAGCAGTACTTC.

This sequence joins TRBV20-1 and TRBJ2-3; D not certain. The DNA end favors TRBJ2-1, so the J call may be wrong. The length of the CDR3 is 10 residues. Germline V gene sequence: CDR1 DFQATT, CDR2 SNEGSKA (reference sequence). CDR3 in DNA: TGCAGTGCTTCCAACAATGAGCAGTTCTTC. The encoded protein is CSASNNEQFF.

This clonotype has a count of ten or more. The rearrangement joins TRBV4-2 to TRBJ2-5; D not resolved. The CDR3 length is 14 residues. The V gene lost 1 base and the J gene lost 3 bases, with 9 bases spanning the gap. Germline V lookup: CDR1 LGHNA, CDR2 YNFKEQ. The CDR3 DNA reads TGTGCCAGCAGCCAAGTTGGAGAGAAAGAGACCCAGTACTTC. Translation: CASSQVGEKETQYF.

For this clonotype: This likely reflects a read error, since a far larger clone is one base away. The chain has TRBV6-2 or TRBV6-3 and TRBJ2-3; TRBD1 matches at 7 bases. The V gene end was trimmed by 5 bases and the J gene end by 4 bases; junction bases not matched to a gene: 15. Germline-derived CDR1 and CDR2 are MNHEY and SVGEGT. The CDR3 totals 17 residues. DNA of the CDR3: TGTGCCAGCAGTGATCCCCGGGACAGCTCCTCCTCAGATACGCAGTATTTT. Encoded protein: CASSDPRDSSSSDTQYF.

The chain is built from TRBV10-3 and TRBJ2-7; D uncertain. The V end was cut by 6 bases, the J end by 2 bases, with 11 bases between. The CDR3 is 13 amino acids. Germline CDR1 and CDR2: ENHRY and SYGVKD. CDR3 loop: CAIRTTTPYEQYF. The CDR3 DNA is TGTGCCATCAGGACGACAACCCCCTACGAGCAGTACTTC.

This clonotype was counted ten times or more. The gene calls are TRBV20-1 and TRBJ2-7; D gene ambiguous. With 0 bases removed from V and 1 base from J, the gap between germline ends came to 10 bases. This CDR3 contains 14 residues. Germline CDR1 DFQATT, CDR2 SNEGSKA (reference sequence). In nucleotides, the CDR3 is TGCAGTGCTAGAGAGGGGTTAGGGTCCTACGAGCAGTACTTC. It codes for CSAREGLGSYEQYF.

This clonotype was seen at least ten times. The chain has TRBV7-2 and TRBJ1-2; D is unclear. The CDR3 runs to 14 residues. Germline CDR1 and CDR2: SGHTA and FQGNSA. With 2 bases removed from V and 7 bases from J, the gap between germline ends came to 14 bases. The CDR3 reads CASSLSAFGGGYTF. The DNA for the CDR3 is TGTGCCAGCAGCTTATCGGCCTTCGGCGGTGGCTACACCTTC. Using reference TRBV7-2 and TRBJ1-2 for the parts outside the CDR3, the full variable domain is GAGVSQSPSNKVTEKGKDVELRCDPISGHTALYWYRQSLGQGLEFLIYFQGNSAPDKSGLPSDRFSAERTGGSVSTLTIQRTQQEDSAVYLCASSLSAFGGGYTFGSGTRLTVV.

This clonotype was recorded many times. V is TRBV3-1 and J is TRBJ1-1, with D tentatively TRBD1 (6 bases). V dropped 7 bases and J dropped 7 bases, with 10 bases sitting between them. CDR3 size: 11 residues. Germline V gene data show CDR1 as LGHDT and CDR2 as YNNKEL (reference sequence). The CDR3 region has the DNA TGTGCCAGCAAGGGACACGGTGAAGCTTTCTTT. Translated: CASKGHGEAFF. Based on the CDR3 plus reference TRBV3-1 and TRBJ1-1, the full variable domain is DTAVSQTPKYLVTQMGNDKSIKCEQNLGHDTMYWYKQDSKKFLKIMFSYNNKELIINETVPNRFSPKSPDKAHLNLHINSLELGDSAVYFCASKGHGEAFFGQGTRLTVV.

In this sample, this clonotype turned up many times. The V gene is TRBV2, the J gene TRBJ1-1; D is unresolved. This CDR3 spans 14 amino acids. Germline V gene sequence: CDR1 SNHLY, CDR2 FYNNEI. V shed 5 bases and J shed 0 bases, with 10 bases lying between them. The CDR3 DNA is TGTGCCAGCAGTCCATTTAAAATGAACACTGAAGCTTTCTTT. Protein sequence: CASSPFKMNTEAFF.

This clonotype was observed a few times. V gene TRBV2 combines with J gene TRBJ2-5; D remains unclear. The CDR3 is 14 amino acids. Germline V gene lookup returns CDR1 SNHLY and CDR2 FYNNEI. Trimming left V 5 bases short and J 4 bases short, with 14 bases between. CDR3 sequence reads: CASSNRRPPETQYF. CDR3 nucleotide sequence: TGTGCCAGCAGTAACCGTCGACCCCCAGAGACCCAGTACTTC.

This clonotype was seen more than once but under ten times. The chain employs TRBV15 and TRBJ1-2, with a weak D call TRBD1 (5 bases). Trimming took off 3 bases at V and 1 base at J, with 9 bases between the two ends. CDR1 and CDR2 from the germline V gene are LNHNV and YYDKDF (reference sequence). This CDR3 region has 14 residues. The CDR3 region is CATSRGRGNYGYTF. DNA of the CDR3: TGTGCCACCAGCAGGGGGAGGGGTAACTATGGCTACACCTTC.

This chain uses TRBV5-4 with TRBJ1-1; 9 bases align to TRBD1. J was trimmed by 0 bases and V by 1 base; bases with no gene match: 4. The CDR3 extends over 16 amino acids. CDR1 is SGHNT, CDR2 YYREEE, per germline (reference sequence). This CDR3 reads CASSLTTGGMNTEAFF. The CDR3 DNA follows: TGTGCCAGCAGCTTGACGACAGGGGGAATGAACACTGAAGCTTTCTTT. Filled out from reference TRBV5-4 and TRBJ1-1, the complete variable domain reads ETGVTQSPTHLIKTRGQQVTLRCSSQSGHNTVSWYQQALGQGPQFIFQYYREEENGRGNFPPRFSGLQFPNYSSELNVNALELDDSALYLCASSLTTGGMNTEAFFGQGTRLTVV.

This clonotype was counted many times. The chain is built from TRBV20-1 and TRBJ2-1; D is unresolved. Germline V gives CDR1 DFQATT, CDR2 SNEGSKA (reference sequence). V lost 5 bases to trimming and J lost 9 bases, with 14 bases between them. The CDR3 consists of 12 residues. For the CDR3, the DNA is TGCAGTGCTGATAACGGTTTGGGTGAGCAGTTCTTC. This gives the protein CSADNGLGEQFF.

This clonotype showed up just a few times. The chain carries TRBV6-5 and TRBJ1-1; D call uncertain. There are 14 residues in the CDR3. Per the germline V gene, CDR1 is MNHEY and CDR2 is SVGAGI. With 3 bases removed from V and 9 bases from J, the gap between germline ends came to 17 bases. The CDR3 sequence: CASSYIRETLQAFF. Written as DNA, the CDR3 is TGTGCCAGCAGTTATATCCGGGAGACCCTTCAAGCTTTCTTT.

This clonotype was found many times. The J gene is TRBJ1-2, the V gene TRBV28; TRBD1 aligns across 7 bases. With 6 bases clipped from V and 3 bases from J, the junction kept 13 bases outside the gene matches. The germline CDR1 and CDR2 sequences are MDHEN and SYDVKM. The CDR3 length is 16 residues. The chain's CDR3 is CASSNKITGTDYGYTF. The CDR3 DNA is TGTGCCAGCAGCAACAAAATTACCGGGACAGACTATGGCTACACCTTC.

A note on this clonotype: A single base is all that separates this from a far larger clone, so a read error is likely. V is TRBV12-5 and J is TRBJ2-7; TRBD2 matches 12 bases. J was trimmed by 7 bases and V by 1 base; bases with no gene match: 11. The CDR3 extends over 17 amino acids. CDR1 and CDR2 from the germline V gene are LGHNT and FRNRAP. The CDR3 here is CASGLALTSGSYNEQYF. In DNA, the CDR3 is TGTGCTAGTGGTTTGGCCCTGACTAGCGGGAGCTACAATGAGCAGTACTTC.

In DNA, the CDR3 is TGTGCCAGTAGTATTTTAGTTGGGCAGGGGGAATCCTACGAGCAGTACTTC. Protein sequence: CASSILVGQGESYEQYF. The rearrangement links TRBV19 to TRBJ2-7; the match to TRBD1 covers 7 bases. V lost 3 bases, J lost 1 base, and 12 bases stayed unmatched. The CDR3 is 17 residues long. Germline V gene sequence: CDR1 LNHDA, CDR2 SQIVND (reference sequence).

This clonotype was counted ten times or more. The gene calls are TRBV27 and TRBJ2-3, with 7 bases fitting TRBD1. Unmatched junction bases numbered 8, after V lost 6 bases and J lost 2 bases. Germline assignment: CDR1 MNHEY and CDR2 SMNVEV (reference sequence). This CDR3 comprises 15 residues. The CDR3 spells CASSTTGVSTDTQYF. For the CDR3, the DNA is TGTGCCAGCAGCACTACAGGGGTCTCCACAGATACGCAGTATTTT.

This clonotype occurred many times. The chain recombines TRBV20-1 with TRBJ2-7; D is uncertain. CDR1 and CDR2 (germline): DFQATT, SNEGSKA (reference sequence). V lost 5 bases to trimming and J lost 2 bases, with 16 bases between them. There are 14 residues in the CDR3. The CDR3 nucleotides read TGCAGTGCTCGCCCGTCGGGTGGGACCTACGAGCAGTACTTC. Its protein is CSARPSGGTYEQYF.

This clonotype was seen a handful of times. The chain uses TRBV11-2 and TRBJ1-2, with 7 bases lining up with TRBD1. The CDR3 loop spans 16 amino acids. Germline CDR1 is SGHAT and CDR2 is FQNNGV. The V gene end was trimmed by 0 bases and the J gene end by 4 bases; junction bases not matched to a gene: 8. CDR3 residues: CASSLDVIGGVYGYTF. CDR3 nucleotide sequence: TGTGCCAGCAGCTTAGATGTTATAGGGGGCGTCTATGGCTACACCTTC.

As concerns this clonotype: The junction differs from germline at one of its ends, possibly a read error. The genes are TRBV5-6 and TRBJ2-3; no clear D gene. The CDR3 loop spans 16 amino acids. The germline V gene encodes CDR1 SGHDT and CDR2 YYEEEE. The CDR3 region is CASNLAETRSTDTQYF. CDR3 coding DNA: TGTGCCAGCAACTTGGCCGAGACAAGAAGCACAGATACGCAGTATTTT.

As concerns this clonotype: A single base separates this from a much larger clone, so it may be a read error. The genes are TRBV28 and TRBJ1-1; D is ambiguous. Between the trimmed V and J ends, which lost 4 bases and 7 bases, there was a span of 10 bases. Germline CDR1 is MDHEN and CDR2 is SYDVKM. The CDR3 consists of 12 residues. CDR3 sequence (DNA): TGTGCCAGCAGTTCGTACGGGTATGAAGCTTTCTTT. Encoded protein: CASSSYGYEAFF.